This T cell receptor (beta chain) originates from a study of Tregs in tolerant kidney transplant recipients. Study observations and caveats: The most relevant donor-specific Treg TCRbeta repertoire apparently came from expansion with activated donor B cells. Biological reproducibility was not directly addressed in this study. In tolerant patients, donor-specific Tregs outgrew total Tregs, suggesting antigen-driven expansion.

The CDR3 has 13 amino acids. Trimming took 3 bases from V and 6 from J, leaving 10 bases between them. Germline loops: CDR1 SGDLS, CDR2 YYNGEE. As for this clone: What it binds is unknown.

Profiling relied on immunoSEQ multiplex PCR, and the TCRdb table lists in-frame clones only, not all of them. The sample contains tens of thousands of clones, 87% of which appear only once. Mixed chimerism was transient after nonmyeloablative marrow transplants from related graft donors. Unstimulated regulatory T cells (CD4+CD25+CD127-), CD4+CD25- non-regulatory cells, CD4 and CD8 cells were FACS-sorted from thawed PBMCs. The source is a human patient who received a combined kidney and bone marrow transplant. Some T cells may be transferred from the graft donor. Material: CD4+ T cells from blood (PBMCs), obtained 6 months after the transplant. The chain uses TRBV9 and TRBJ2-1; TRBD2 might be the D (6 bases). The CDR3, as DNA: TGTGCCAGCAGCGCCTCCGGGAGCAATGAGCAGTTCTTC. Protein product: CASSASGSNEQFF.